Listed here is a single T cell receptor (beta chain). The sample originates from a study of cytomegalovirus exposure and HLA in healthy donors. The CDR3 consists of 15 residues. Between the trimmed V and J ends, which lost 2 bases and 13 bases, there was a span of 21 bases. CDR1 is SGHRS and CDR2 is YFSETQ in the germline V gene. Using immunoSEQ multiplex PCR, the repertoire was profiled, and TCRdb retains in-frame clones only, with some absent. This table has over 200,000 clones, less than 90% appearing once. This sequence was found in a woman between 18 and 30 years old in good health and CMV-seronegative. V gene TRBV5-1 combines with J gene TRBJ2-2; D is possibly TRBD2 (6 bases). Sequencing used PBMCs. DNA for the CDR3: TGCGCCAGCAGCTTACCCTACTCTCGGCCGGGAGTGCTGTTTTTT. The encoded protein is CASSLPYSRPGVLFF.